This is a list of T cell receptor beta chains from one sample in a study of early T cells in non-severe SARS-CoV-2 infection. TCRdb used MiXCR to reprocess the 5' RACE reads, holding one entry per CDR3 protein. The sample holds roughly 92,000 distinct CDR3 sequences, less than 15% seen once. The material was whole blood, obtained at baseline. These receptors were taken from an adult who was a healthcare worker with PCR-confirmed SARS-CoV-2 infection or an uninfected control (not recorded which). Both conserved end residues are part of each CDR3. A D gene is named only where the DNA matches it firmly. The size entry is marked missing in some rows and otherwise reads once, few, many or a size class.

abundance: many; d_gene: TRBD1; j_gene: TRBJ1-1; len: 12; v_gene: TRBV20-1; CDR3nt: TGCAGTGCTGGACAGGGGGCGCGGGAAGCTTTTTTT; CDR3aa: CSAGQGAREAFF
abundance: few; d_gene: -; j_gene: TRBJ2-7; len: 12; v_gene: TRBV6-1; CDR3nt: TGTGCCAGCAACGGGGAAGCCTACGAGCAGTACTTC; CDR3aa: CASNGEAYEQYF
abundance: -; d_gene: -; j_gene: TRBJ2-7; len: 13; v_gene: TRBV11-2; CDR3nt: TGTGCCAGCAGCGCAACGCCGAACTACGAGCAGTACTTC; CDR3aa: CASSATPNYEQYF
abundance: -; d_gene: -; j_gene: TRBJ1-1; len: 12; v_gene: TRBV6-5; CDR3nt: TGTGTCTCTGCGCGGGGGGAGACTGAAGCTTTCTTT; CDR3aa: CVSARGETEAFF
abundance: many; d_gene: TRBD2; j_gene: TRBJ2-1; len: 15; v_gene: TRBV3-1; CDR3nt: TGTGCCAGCAGCCATAGCGGGAGCTCCTACAATGAGCAGTTCTTC; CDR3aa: CASSHSGSSYNEQFF
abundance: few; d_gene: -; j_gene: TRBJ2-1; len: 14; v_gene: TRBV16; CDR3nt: TGTGCCAGCAGCCTAGGGTTGTTGGACAATGAGCAGTTCTTC; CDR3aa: CASSLGLLDNEQFF
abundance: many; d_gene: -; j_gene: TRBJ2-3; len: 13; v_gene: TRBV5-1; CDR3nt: TGCGCCAGCAGCTTTGACCTACCCAATACGCAGTATTTT; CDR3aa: CASSFDLPNTQYF
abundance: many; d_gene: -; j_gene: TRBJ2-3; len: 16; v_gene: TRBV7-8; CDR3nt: TGTGCCAGCAGCTTACGGGGATTAGGGTCCACAGATACGCAGTATTTT; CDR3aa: CASSLRGLGSTDTQYF
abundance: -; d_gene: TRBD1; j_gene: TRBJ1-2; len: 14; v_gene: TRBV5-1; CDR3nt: TGCGCCAGCAAACGGATGGGACAGGGGGAAGACTACACCTTC; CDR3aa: CASKRMGQGEDYTF
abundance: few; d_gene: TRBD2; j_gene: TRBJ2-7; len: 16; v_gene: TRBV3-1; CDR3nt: TGTGCCAGCAGCCACGAAACTAGCGGGGGGGCGTTCGAGCAGTACTTC; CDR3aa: CASSHETSGGAFEQYF
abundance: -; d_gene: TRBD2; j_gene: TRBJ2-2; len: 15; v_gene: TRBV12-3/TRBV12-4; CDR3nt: TGTGCCAGCAGTTTAGCGGGAGGGCCTGGCGGGGAGCTGTTTTTT; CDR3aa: CASSLAGGPGGELFF
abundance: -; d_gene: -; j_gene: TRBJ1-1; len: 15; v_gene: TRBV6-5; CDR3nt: TGTGCCAGCAGTTGGGGACCGGGATTCAACACTGAAGCTTTCTTT; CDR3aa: CASSWGPGFNTEAFF
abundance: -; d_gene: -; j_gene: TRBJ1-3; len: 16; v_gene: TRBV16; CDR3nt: TGTGCCAGCAGCCAATCTCTAGGCATCTCTGGAAACACCATATATTTT; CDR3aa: CASSQSLGISGNTIYF
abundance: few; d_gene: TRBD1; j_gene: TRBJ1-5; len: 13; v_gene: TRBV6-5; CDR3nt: TGTGCCAGCAGGTCTGACAGGGGGCAGCCCCAGCATTTT; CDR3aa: CASRSDRGQPQHF
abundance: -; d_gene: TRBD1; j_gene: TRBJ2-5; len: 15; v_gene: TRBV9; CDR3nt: TGTGCCAGCAGCGTCACAGGGGGCCCCCAAGAGACCCAGTACTTC; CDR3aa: CASSVTGGPQETQYF
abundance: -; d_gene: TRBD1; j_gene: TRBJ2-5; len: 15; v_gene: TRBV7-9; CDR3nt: TGTGCCAGCAGCACTGGGACAGTGTACCAAGAGACCCAGTACTTC; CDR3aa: CASSTGTVYQETQYF
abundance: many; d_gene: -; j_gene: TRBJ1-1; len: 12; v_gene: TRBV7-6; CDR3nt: TGTGCCAGCAGCTCAACAGCGGGGGGAGCTTTCTTT; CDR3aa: CASSSTAGGAFF
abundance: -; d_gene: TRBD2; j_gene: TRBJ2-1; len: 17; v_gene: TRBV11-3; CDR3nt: TGTGCCAGCAGCCGGAGGTCGGGGACTAGCGGAGCCAATGAGCAGTTCTTC; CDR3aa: CASSRRSGTSGANEQFF
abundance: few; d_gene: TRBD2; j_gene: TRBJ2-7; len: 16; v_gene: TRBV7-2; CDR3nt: TGTGCCAGCAGCTTACCGACTAGCGGTACATCCTACGAGCAGTACTTC; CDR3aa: CASSLPTSGTSYEQYF
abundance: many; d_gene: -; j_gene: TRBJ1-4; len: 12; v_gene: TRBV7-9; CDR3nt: TGTGCCAGCAGCTTAGGGGGGGAAAAACTGTTTTTT; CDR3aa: CASSLGGEKLFF
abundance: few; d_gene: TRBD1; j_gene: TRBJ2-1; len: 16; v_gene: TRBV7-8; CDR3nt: TGTGCCAGCAGCTCCCGTCCCGGGACAGGGACGGATGAGCAGTTCTTC; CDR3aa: CASSSRPGTGTDEQFF
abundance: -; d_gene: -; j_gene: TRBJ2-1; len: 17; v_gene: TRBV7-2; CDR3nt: TGTGCCAGCAGCTTAGGAAGCGCGGGACTTTCCTACAATGAGCAGTTCTTC; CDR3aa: CASSLGSAGLSYNEQFF
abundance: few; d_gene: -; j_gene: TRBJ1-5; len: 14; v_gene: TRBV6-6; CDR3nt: TGTGCCAGCAGCTATCGAAATAGCAATCAGCCCCAGCATTTT; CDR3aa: CASSYRNSNQPQHF
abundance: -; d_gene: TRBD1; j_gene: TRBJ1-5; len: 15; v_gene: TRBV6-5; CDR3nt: TGTGCCAGCAGACAGACAGGGGTGGGCAATCAGCCCCAGCATTTT; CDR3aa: CASRQTGVGNQPQHF
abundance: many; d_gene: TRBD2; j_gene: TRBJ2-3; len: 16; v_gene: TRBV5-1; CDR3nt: TGCGCCAGCAGCTTGAGGGGATCCGGGGGGTCAGATACGCAGTATTTT; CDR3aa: CASSLRGSGGSDTQYF
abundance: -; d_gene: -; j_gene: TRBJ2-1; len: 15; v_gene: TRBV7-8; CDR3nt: TGTGCCAGCAGCCATACGCCCCCGGACTTTTATGAGCAGTTCTTC; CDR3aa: CASSHTPPDFYEQFF
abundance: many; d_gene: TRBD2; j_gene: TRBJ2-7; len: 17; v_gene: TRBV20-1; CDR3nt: TGCAGTGCTCTGACTAGCGGGAGGGCCGGGGGATCCTACGAGCAGTACTTC; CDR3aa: CSALTSGRAGGSYEQYF
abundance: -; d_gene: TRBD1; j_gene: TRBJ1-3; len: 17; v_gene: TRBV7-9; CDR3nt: TGTGCCAGCAGCTTAGCCGGACAGGTTTCCTCTGGAAACACCATATATTTT; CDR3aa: CASSLAGQVSSGNTIYF
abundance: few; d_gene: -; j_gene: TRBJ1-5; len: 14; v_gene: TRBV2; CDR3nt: TGTGCCAGCAGTGAAGGGAGAGAGGGTCAGCCCCAGCATTTT; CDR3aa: CASSEGREGQPQHF
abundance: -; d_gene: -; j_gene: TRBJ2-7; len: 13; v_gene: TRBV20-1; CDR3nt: TGCAGTGCTAACTCCCGGGGCCCCTACGAGCAGTACTTC; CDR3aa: CSANSRGPYEQYF
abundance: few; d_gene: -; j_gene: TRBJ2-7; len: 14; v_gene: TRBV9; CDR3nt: TGTGCCAGCAGTCCGAGCGGGCTGTTCTACGAGCAGTACTTC; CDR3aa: CASSPSGLFYEQYF
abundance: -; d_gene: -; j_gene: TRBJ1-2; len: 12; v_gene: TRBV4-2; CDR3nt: TGTGCCAGCAGCCAAGAGTCCTCCGGCTACACCTTC; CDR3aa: CASSQESSGYTF
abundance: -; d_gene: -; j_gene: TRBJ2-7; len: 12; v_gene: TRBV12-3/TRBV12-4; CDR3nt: TGTGCCAGCAGTTTAATCATCTACGAGCAGTACTTC; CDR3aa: CASSLIIYEQYF
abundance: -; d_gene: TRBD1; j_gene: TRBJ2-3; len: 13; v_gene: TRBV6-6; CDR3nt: TGTGCCAGCACAGGACAGGGGTCGAATACGCAGTATTTT; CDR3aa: CASTGQGSNTQYF
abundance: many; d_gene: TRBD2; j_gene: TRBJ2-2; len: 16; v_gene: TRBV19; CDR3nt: TGTGCCAGTAGTTGGAGGACTAGCGGTAACACCGGGGAGCTGTTTTTT; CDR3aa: CASSWRTSGNTGELFF
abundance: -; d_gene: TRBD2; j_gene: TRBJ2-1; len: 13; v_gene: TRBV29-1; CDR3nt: TGCAGCGTTGAAATAGGTCTAGCGGGCCTCCGGTTCTTC; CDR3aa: CSVEIGLAGLRFF
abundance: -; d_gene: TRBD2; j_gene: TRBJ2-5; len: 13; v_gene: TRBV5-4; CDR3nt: TGTGCCAGCAGCTTACGACTAGCGGCGACCCAGTACTTC; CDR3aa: CASSLRLAATQYF
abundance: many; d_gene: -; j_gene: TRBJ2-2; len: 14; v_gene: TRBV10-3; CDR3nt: TGTGCCATCAAGGGGTCCCCGAACACCGGGGAGCTGTTTTTT; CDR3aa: CAIKGSPNTGELFF
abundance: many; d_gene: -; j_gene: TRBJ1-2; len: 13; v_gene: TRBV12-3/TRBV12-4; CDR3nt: TGTGCCAGCAGTCCGAGGCAGGTCTATGGCTACACCTTC; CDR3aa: CASSPRQVYGYTF
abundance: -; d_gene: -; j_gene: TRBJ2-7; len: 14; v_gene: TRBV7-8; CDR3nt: TGTGCCAGCAGCTCAGACACGGGACGTTACGAGCAGTACTTC; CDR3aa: CASSSDTGRYEQYF
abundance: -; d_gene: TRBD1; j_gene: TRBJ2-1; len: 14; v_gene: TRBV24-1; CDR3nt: TGTGCCACCAGAGGGGACAGCTCCAGCAATGAGCAGTTCTTC; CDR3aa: CATRGDSSSNEQFF
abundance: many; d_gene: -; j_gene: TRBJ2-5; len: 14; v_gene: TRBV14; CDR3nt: TGTGCCAGCAGCCAAGCAAGTAGCCCGGAGACCCAGTACTTC; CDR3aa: CASSQASSPETQYF
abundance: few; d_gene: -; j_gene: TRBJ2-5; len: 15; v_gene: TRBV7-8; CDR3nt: TGTGCCAGCAGCCCAGGGGGGCGATCAGGAGAGACCCAGTACTTC; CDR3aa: CASSPGGRSGETQYF
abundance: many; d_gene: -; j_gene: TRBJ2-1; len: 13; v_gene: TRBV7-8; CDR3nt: TGTGCCAGCAGCTTACGGGGGCTGAATGAGCAGTTCTTC; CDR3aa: CASSLRGLNEQFF
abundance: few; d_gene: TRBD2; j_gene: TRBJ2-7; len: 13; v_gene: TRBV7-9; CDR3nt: TGTGCCAGCAGCAGCGGGGCAGCCTACGAGCAGTACTTC; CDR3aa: CASSSGAAYEQYF
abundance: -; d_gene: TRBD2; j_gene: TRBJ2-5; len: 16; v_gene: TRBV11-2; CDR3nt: TGTGCCAGCAGCGAGGGACTAGCGGGAGAGGGAGAGACCCAGTACTTC; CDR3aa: CASSEGLAGEGETQYF
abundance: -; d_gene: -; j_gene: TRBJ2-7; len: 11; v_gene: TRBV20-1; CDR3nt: TGCAGTGAGGGTCGCGGCTACGAGCAGTACTTC; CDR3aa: CSEGRGYEQYF
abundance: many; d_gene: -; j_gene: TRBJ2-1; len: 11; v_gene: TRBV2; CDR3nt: TGTGCCAGCAGCTCCCGCAATGAGCAGTTCTTC; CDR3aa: CASSSRNEQFF
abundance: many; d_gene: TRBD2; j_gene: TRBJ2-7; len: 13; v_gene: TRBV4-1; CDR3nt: TGCGCCAGCAGTTGGGAGGGGAGCTACGAGCAGTACTTC; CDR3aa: CASSWEGSYEQYF
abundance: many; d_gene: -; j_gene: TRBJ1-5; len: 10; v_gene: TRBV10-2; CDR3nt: TGCGCCAGCGGGGTCTCGCCCCAGCATTTT; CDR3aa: CASGVSPQHF
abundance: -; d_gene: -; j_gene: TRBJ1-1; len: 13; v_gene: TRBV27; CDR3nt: TGTGCCAGCAAAGGGGGTATGAACACTGAAGCTTTCTTT; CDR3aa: CASKGGMNTEAFF